This TCR beta chain was documented in a study of shared clonotypes between healthy human individuals. Sequencing used immunoSEQ multiplex PCR; TCRdb keeps in-frame clones, though not all of them. The sample has around 1.1 million clones, 70% to 80% seen once; the top ten hold 0.61%. V lost 2 bases to trimming and J lost 0 bases; unmatched junction nucleotides: 3. This CDR3 contains 15 residues. The germline gives CDR1 SGHTA, CDR2 FQGNSA. Sample: memory CD4+ T cells from PBMCs. Subset: CD45RA-negative fraction. The sequence was collected from a man aged 18-30 years in good health. Some clones in this sample may be carry-over from other donors' samples. The V and J genes are TRBV7-2 and TRBJ2-7, with 8 bases lining up with TRBD2. Here the CDR3 reads CASSLRAGGSYEQYF. The CDR3 region has the DNA TGTGCCAGCAGCTTAAGGGCGGGAGGCTCCTACGAGCAGTACTTC.